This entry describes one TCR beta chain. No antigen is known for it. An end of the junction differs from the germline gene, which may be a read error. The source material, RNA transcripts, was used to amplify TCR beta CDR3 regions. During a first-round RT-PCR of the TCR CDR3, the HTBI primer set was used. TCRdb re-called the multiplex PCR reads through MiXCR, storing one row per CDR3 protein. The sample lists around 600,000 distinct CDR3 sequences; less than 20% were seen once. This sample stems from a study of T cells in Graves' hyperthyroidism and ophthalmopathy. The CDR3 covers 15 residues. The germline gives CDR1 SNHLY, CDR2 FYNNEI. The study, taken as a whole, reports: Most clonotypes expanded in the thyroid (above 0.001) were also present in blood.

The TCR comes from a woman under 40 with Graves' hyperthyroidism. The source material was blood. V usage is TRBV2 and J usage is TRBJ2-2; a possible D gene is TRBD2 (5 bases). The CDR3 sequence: CASRMNTLNTGELSF. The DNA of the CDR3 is TGTGCCAGCCGTATGAACACCCTAAACACCGGGGAGCTGTCTTTT.